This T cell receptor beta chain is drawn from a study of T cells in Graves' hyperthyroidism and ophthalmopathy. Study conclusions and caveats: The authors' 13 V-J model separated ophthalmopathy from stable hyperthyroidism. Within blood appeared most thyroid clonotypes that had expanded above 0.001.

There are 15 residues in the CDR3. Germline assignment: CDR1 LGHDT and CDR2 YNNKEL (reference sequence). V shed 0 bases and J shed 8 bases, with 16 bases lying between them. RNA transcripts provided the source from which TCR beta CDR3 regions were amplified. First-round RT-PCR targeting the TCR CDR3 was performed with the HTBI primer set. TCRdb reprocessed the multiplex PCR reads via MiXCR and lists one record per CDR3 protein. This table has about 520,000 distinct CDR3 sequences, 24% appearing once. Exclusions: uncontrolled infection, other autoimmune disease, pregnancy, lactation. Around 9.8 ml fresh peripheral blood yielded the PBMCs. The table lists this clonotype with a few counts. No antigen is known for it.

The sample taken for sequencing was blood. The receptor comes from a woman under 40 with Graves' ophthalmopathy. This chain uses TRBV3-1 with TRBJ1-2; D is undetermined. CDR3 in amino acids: CASSQDLAGFGGYTF. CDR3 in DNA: TGTGCCAGCAGCCAAGATCTGGCCGGGTTTGGCGGCTACACCTTC.